The 24 T cell receptor beta chains presented below share a single source sample, sequenced in a study of blood T cell repertoires in COVID-19. The table came from immunoSEQ multiplex PCR; TCRdb's copy has only in-frame clones and leaves some out. Found here are about 250,000 clones, approximately 88% of them singletons; the top ten hold 5% to 6.5%. Sequenced sample: peripheral blood. Receptor source: a woman in her 30s with COVID-19, enrolled during active disease.

V usage is TRBV9 and J usage is TRBJ1-6; possibly TRBD1 for D (5 bases). V dropped 3 bases and J dropped 3 bases, with 10 bases sitting between them. The CDR3 loop spans 15 amino acids. The germline V gene encodes CDR1 SGDLS and CDR2 YYNGEE. CDR3 region: CASSAGQNYNSPLHF. CDR3 nucleotides: TGTGCCAGCAGCGCAGGACAAAACTATAATTCACCCCTCCACTTT. Variable domain in full (rest from reference TRBV9 and TRBJ1-6): DSGVTQTPKHLITATGQRVTLRCSPRSGDLSVYWYQQSLDQGLQFLIQYYNGEERAKGNILERFSAQQFPDLHSELNLSSLELGDSALYFCASSAGQNYNSPLHFGNGTRLTVT.

The gene calls are TRBV5-1 and TRBJ2-2; 14 bases agree with TRBD2. The germline V gene has CDR1 SGHRS and CDR2 YFSETQ. The CDR3 length is 17 residues. After removal of 3 bases from V and 7 bases from J, the junction contained 8 bases not matched to a gene. The CDR3, as DNA: TGCGCCAGCAGCTCGACCGGGACTAGCGGGGGTGGCGGGGAGCTGTTTTTT. Translation gives CASSSTGTSGGGGELFF. Full variable domain (remainder filled in from reference TRBV5-1 and TRBJ2-2): KAGVTQTPRYLIKTRGQQVTLSCSPISGHRSVSWYQQTPGQGLQFLFEYFSETQRNKGNFPGRFSGRQFSNSRSEMNVSTLELGDSALYLCASSSTGTSGGGGELFFGEGSRLTVL.

The rearrangement joins TRBV9 to TRBJ2-1, with 13 nucleotides matching TRBD2. Per the germline V gene, CDR1 is SGDLS and CDR2 is YYNGEE. This CDR3 has 16 residues. J lost 8 bases, V lost 4 bases, and 9 bases had no gene match. The CDR3 nucleotides are TGTGCCAGCAGCCTGGGGACTAGCGGGATGGGGGATGAGCAGTTCTTC. This translates into CASSLGTSGMGDEQFF.

The chain combines TRBV5-1 with TRBJ2-7; 10 nucleotides align to TRBD1. Germline V gene lookup returns CDR1 SGHRS and CDR2 YFSETQ. CDR3 length equals 14 residues. The J segment lost 5 bases and the V segment lost 4 bases, leaving 6 bases of the junction unmatched. CDR3 nucleotide sequence: TGCGCCAGCAGCGGGGGACAGGGGTTCCACGAGCAGTACTTC. The encoded protein is CASSGGQGFHEQYF.

This clone was seen once. The chain employs TRBV7-2 and TRBJ1-5, with 11 bases identical to TRBD1. The CDR3 covers 15 residues. In germline, CDR1 is SGHTA, CDR2 FQGNSA. V lost 5 bases to trimming and J lost 0 bases; unmatched junction nucleotides: 0. CDR3 residues: CASSGTGGSNQPQHF. The CDR3 nucleotides are TGTGCCAGCAGCGGGACAGGGGGTAGCAATCAGCCCCAGCATTTT.

This chain connects TRBV11-3 to TRBJ2-1; 10 positions agree with TRBD2. Germline CDR1 and CDR2: SGHNT and YENEEA. The CDR3 contains 14 residues. V lost 5 bases to trimming and J lost 12 bases; unmatched junction nucleotides: 10. The CDR3: CASSPRTSGGGQFF. Written as DNA, the CDR3 is TGTGCCAGCAGCCCCCGGACTAGCGGAGGGGGGCAGTTCTTC.

V gene TRBV7-9 combines with J gene TRBJ2-7; D perhaps matches TRBD2 (7 bases). The ends were cut back, 5 bases at V and 2 bases at J, with 13 bases in the middle. The CDR3 consists of 14 residues. From germline, CDR1 is SEHNR and CDR2 FQNEAQ (reference sequence). CDR3 protein: CASSPEGGAYEQYF. The CDR3 DNA reads as TGTGCCAGCAGCCCTGAGGGGGGGGCCTACGAGCAGTACTTC.

The V call is TRBV28, the J call TRBJ1-4; no clear D. Germline V CDR1 and CDR2: MDHEN, SYDVKM. The V end lost 8 bases, the J end lost 5 bases, and 18 bases lay between the germline ends. The CDR3 totals 15 residues. The CDR3 DNA follows: TGTGCCAGCCTCCCGGCGGGGTGGAGGAATGAAAAACTGTTTTTT. Protein: CASLPAGWRNEKLFF.

The V and J genes are TRBV29-1 and TRBJ2-1, with 12 bases that match TRBD2. The ends lost 7 bases at V and 10 bases at J; junction bases unmatched: 23. CDR3 length: 18 residues. Germline V gives CDR1 SQVTM, CDR2 ANQGSEA. Here the CDR3 reads CSGRTGGGLAGGPNEQFF. CDR3 in DNA: TGCAGCGGCAGGACAGGGGGAGGGCTAGCGGGAGGGCCGAACGAGCAGTTCTTC.

The chain uses TRBV7-9 and TRBJ2-1; 11 bases fit TRBD1. Trimming cost V 5 bases and J 7 bases; bases outside gene matches: 10. CDR3 length: 16 residues. The germline V gene encodes CDR1 SEHNR and CDR2 FQNEAQ (reference sequence). CDR3 bases: TGTGCCAGCAGCCAGGACAGGGGGCGCCGGGGAAATGAGCAGTTCTTC. It specifies CASSQDRGRRGNEQFF.

About this clone itself: Other DNA sequences of this sample code for an identical CDR3. V is TRBV9 and J is TRBJ2-1; unclear D gene. The CDR3 is 11 amino acids. CDR1 SGDLS and CDR2 YYNGEE come from the germline V gene. V lost 3 bases and J lost 6, with 4 bases in between. The CDR3 nucleotides read TGTGCCAGCAGCGGTATCAATGAGCAGTTCTTC. Translation gives CASSGINEQFF.

J is TRBJ2-3 and V is TRBV27, with 9 bases fitting TRBD1. The V gene's germline CDR1 is MNHEY and CDR2 SMNVEV (reference sequence). The CDR3 contains 14 residues. Losses at the gene ends were 5 bases for V and 11 bases for J; bases not matched to a gene: 11. CDR3 in DNA: TGTGCCAGCAGTACCGACAGGGGGGGGATAGGGCAGTATTTT. Its translation is CASSTDRGGIGQYF.

The chain uses TRBV6-5 and TRBJ1-5; no reliable D call. With 4 bases removed from V and 2 bases from J, the gap between germline ends came to 9 bases. This CDR3 contains 14 residues. From germline, CDR1 is MNHEY and CDR2 SVGAGI. The CDR3 DNA is TGTGCCAGCAGTTCCAGAGGAGGCAATCAGCCCCAGCATTTT. Its protein product is CASSSRGGNQPQHF.

V gene TRBV12-3 or TRBV12-4 combines with J gene TRBJ2-7, with D unresolved. Trimming left V 2 bases short and J 4 bases short, with 6 bases between. This CDR3 has 12 residues. CDR3 nucleotides: TGTGCCAGCAGTTTAACTTGGTACGAGCAGTACTTC. This codes for CASSLTWYEQYF.

The chain carries TRBV5-6 and TRBJ2-7; tentative D call: TRBD2 (6 bases). Germline-derived CDR1 and CDR2 are SGHDT and YYEEEE. Trimming took 3 bases from V and 2 from J, leaving 15 bases between them. The CDR3 has 15 amino acids. CDR3 in DNA: TGTGCCAGCAGCTACTATAGCGGATCAACCTACGAGCAGTACGTC. Amino acid sequence: CASSYYSGSTYEQYV.

The V call is TRBV7-9, the J call TRBJ2-3; the match to TRBD2 covers 8 bases. This CDR3 comprises 14 residues. With 5 bases clipped from V and 4 bases from J, the junction kept 5 bases outside the gene matches. The germline V gene encodes CDR1 SEHNR and CDR2 FQNEAQ (reference sequence). The CDR3 loop is CASSQSTSADTQYF. The CDR3 nucleotides read TGTGCCAGCAGCCAATCGACTAGCGCAGATACGCAGTATTTT.

The chain combines TRBV28 with TRBJ1-2; D is ambiguous. Germline loops: CDR1 MDHEN, CDR2 SYDVKM. V was trimmed by 3 bases and J by 3 bases, leaving 8 bases between them. The CDR3 has 13 residues. The CDR3 nucleotides read TGTGCCAGCAGTTTTTTGGCCGACTATGGCTACACCTTC. Protein product: CASSFLADYGYTF.

The V call is TRBV5-6, the J call TRBJ2-6; D might be TRBD2 (6 bases). This CDR3 has 15 amino acids. CDR1 is SGHDT, CDR2 YYEEEE, per germline. Trimming removed 5 bases from V and 4 bases from J, with 13 bases in between. The CDR3: CASRLALAGANVLTF. Written as DNA, the CDR3 is TGTGCCAGCAGGCTAGCGTTGGCCGGGGCCAACGTCCTGACTTTC.

The genes are TRBV11-3 and TRBJ1-1; TRBD1 matches 7 bases. Looked up from germline, CDR1 is SGHNT and CDR2 is YENEEA. V lost 3 bases and J lost 6; bases outside the gene matches: 10. This CDR3 has 15 residues. The CDR3 reads CASSLGDSFNAEAFF. The CDR3 DNA reads as TGTGCCAGCAGCTTGGGGGACAGCTTCAATGCTGAAGCTTTCTTT.

CDR3 coding DNA: TGTGCCAGCAGTGCCTACAGGCCTAACTATGGCTACACCTTC. This sequence encodes CASSAYRPNYGYTF. V and J are TRBV2 and TRBJ1-2, with a weak D call TRBD1 (5 bases). From germline, CDR1 is SNHLY and CDR2 FYNNEI. The V end was cut by 4 bases, the J end by 0 bases, with 9 bases between. The CDR3 length is 14 residues.

The chain links TRBV6-2 or TRBV6-3 to TRBJ2-7; TRBD1 matches 8 bases. Germline V gives CDR1 MNHEY, CDR2 SVGEGT. Trimming at V came to 2 bases and at J to 2 bases, leaving 8 bases not matched to a gene. This CDR3 region has 16 residues. The CDR3 sequence: CASSYPPGQVTYEQYF. The CDR3 nucleotides read TGTGCCAGCAGTTACCCGCCGGGACAGGTTACCTACGAGCAGTACTTC.

This clone was detected a few times. The chain has TRBV2 and TRBJ1-6; the D gene is possibly TRBD1 (6 bases). CDR3 length: 16 residues. V was clipped by 2 bases and J by 10 bases, with 18 bases between them. From germline, CDR1 is SNHLY and CDR2 FYNNEI. This chain's CDR3 is CASSERGGQFRSPLHF. The CDR3, as DNA: TGTGCCAGCAGTGAACGGGGCGGACAGTTTCGCTCACCCCTCCACTTT.

The genes are TRBV19 and TRBJ1-1, with D perhaps matching TRBD1 (6 bases). Trimming pared 3 bases from V and 1 base from J, leaving 15 bases between. This CDR3 is built from 16 residues. In germline, CDR1 is LNHDA, CDR2 SQIVND (reference sequence). CDR3 DNA sequence: TGTGCCAGTAGTATGAAGGGGGTGGCCGGGAACACTGAAGCTTTCTTT. Translation gives CASSMKGVAGNTEAFF.

The chain is built from TRBV10-1 and TRBJ2-2, with D perhaps matching TRBD2 (6 bases). This CDR3 is 15 amino acids long. Trimming removed 4 bases from V and 4 bases from J, with 13 bases in between. Germline V gives CDR1 WNHNN, CDR2 SYGVQD (reference sequence). CDR3 amino acids: CASSALGGGTGELFF. In DNA, the CDR3 is TGCGCCAGCAGTGCCTTGGGGGGTGGCACCGGGGAGCTGTTTTTT.